This T cell receptor beta chain emerged from a study of T cells in Graves' hyperthyroidism and ophthalmopathy. About the research overall: The authors collected peripheral blood at initial diagnosis, before any treatment.

The source material, RNA transcripts, was used to amplify TCR beta CDR3 regions. The primer set for the first-round RT-PCR of the TCR CDR3 was HTBI. TCRdb used MiXCR to reprocess the multiplex PCR reads, holding one entry per CDR3 protein. This sample yields about 610,000 distinct CDR3 sequences, of which about 14% are seen a single time; around 4.5% belongs to the top ten. At least 3 on the Clinical Activity Score was recorded for ophthalmopathy patients, who also had NOSPECS grade at least 4 and duration under 3 months. This clonotype appeared many times. The antigen remains undetermined. Study outcomes and limitations: From stable hyperthyroidism, ophthalmopathy was separated by a 13 V-J model. Most clonotypes that expanded in the thyroid above 0.001 also showed up in blood.

Material for sequencing was blood. This clonotype was sampled from a woman in her 40s with Graves' ophthalmopathy.

Written as DNA, the CDR3 is TGTGCCAGCAGGCGGGACGCCTCTAACACCGGGGAGCTGTTTTTT. Translating it yields CASRRDASNTGELFF. The chain is built from TRBV2 and TRBJ2-2; TRBD2 is a possible D gene (6 bases). The CDR3 totals 15 residues. Germline V gives CDR1 SNHLY, CDR2 FYNNEI. Trimming removed 6 bases from V and 2 bases from J, with 13 bases in between. The complete variable domain, with remaining parts taken from reference TRBV2 and TRBJ2-2, reads EPEVTQTPSHQVTQMGQEVILRCVPISNHLYFYWYRQILGQKVEFLVSFYNNEISEKSEIFDDQFSVERPDGSNFTLKIRSTKLEDSAMYFCASRRDASNTGELFFGEGSRLTVL.